This T cell receptor beta chain was identified in a study of shared clonotypes between healthy human individuals. Study background: Researchers drew samples from two women and a few men aged 18 to 49. Findings and caveats of the study: Incomplete sequencing of sorted subsets was indicated by rarefaction despite large depth.

Using about 220 ng DNA, about 29,000 T cell genomes, the sorted-subset replicate PCRs were run. The table came from immunoSEQ multiplex PCR; TCRdb's copy has only in-frame clones and leaves some out. The table lists under 650,000 clones, about 96% of them singletons. CD45RA-negative memory and CD45RA+ naive subsets were split from the CD4+ cells. V was trimmed by 2 bases and J by 1 base, leaving 12 bases between them. CDR1 is SGHVS, CDR2 FQNEAQ, per germline. The CDR3 contains 16 residues. As regards this clone: Antigen: not known.

The rearrangement joins TRBV7-8 to TRBJ2-4, with a possible D match to TRBD2 (5 bases). The specimen sequenced was naive CD4+ T cells sorted from blood. The subset was: CD45RA+ positively selected. This clonotype was sampled from a woman in her 30s in good health. Written as DNA, the CDR3 is TGTGCCAGCAGCTTAACCGAGGGCCTGGCCAAAAACATTCAGTACTTC. Protein sequence: CASSLTEGLAKNIQYF. The variable domain in full, with the rest retrieved from reference TRBV7-8 and TRBJ2-4, is GAGVSQSPRYKVAKRGQDVALRCDPISGHVSLFWYQQALGQGPEFLTYFQNEAQLDKSGLPSDRFFAERPEGSVSTLKIQRTQQEDSAVYLCASSLTEGLAKNIQYFGAGTRLSVL.